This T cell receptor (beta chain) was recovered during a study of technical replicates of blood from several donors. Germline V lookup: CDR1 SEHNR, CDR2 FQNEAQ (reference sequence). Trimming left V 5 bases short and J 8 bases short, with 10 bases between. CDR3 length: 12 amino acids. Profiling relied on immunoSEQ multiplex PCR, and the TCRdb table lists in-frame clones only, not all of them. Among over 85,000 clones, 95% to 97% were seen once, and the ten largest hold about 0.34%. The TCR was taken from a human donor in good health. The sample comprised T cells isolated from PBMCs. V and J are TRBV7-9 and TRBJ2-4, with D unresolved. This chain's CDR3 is CASSPNVDIQYF. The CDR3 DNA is TGTGCCAGCAGCCCTAACGTGGACATTCAGTACTTC.